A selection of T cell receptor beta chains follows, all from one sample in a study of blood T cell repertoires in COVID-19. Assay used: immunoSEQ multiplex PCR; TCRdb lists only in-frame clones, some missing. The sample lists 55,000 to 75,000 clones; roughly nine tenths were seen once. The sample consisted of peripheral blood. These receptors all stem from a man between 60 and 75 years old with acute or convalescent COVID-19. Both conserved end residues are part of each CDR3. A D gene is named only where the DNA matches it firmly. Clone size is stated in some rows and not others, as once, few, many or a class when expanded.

CDR3: CASSQSNQPQHF
DNA: TGTGCCAGCAGTCAGAGCAATCAGCCCCAGCATTTT
J: TRBJ1-5
D: -
V: TRBV9
size: -

CDR3: CASTNGQGGEKLFF
DNA: TGCGCCAGCACCAATGGACAGGGGGGAGAAAAACTGTTTTTT
J: TRBJ1-4
D: TRBD1
V: TRBV5-1
size: -

CDR3: CASSSLSLLGQYF
DNA: TGCGCCAGCAGCTCACTATCCCTCTTGGGGCAGTACTTC
J: TRBJ2-7
D: -
V: TRBV5-1
size: -

CDR3: CAWRETGVEKLFF
DNA: TGTGCCTGGAGGGAAACAGGGGTCGAAAAACTGTTTTTT
J: TRBJ1-4
D: TRBD1
V: TRBV30
size: -

CDR3: CASSSRFGGYGNQPQHF
DNA: TGTGCCAGTAGCTCACGATTCGGAGGGTATGGCAATCAGCCCCAGCATTTT
J: TRBJ1-5
D: -
V: TRBV19
size: -

CDR3: CASSLTGGNTIYF
DNA: TGTGCCAGCAGTTTAACCGGGGGAAACACCATATATTTT
J: TRBJ1-3
D: -
V: TRBV27
size: -

CDR3: CATTPTGPNTEAFF
DNA: TGTGCCACCACCCCCACAGGGCCGAACACTGAAGCTTTCTTT
J: TRBJ1-1
D: -
V: TRBV6-5
size: few

CDR3: CASSPTGHGANVLTF
DNA: TGTGCCAGCAGCCCGACAGGCCATGGGGCCAACGTCCTGACTTTC
J: TRBJ2-6
D: -
V: TRBV7-6
size: -

CDR3: CASSQSGSGELFF
DNA: TGTGCCAGCAGCCAAAGCGGTTCCGGGGAGCTGTTTTTT
J: TRBJ2-2
D: -
V: TRBV7-8
size: -

CDR3: CASSTLGGTNYGYTF
DNA: TGTGCCAGTAGTACCCTGGGGGGGACTAACTATGGCTACACCTTC
J: TRBJ1-2
D: -
V: TRBV19
size: -

CDR3: CASSQEKGTGNQPQHF
DNA: TGCGCCAGCAGCCAAGAGAAGGGTACAGGTAATCAGCCCCAGCATTTT
J: TRBJ1-5
D: -
V: TRBV4-1
size: -

CDR3: CATSDARLSGGADEQFF
DNA: TGTGCCACCAGTGATGCCAGACTAAGCGGGGGGGCCGATGAGCAGTTCTTC
J: TRBJ2-1
D: TRBD2
V: TRBV24-1
size: -

CDR3: CASSPAGGSGNQPQHF
DNA: TGTGCCAGCTCACCAGCCGGAGGGAGCGGCAATCAGCCCCAGCATTTT
J: TRBJ1-5
D: -
V: TRBV18
size: -

CDR3: CASSLGYRGSKEKLFF
DNA: TGTGCCAGCAGCTTGGGCTACAGGGGATCTAAGGAAAAACTGTTTTTT
J: TRBJ1-4
D: TRBD1
V: TRBV7-2
size: -

CDR3: CASSPRTGEREQYF
DNA: TGTGCCAGCAGCCCTCGGACAGGGGAGCGCGAGCAGTACTTC
J: TRBJ2-7
D: TRBD1
V: TRBV7-2
size: -

CDR3: CASSDPTGVMAGELFF
DNA: TGTGCCAGCAGTGACCCGACAGGGGTTATGGCCGGGGAGCTGTTTTTT
J: TRBJ2-2
D: TRBD1
V: TRBV2
size: -

CDR3: CASSLTEANYGYTF
DNA: TGTGCCAGCAGCCTGACAGAAGCTAACTATGGCTACACCTTC
J: TRBJ1-2
D: -
V: TRBV5-5
size: -

CDR3: CSVDRGYGYTF
DNA: TGCAGCGTGGACAGGGGCTATGGCTACACCTTC
J: TRBJ1-2
D: TRBD1
V: TRBV29-1
size: -

CDR3: CASSVGNSYNEQFF
DNA: TGTGCCAGCAGTGTTGGCAATTCCTACAATGAGCAGTTCTTC
J: TRBJ2-1
D: -
V: TRBV2
size: -

CDR3: CSASKTDSLNEKLFF
DNA: TGCAGCGCATCAAAGACGGACAGCCTTAATGAAAAACTGTTTTTT
J: TRBJ1-4
D: -
V: TRBV29-1
size: -

CDR3: CASSPSGGPNSPLHF
DNA: TGTGCCAGCAGCCCCTCGGGGGGGCCTAATTCACCCCTCCACTTT
J: TRBJ1-6
D: -
V: TRBV7-9
size: -

CDR3: CASSLDLGAGYGYTF
DNA: TGCGCCAGCAGCTTGGATTTGGGGGCTGGTTATGGCTACACCTTC
J: TRBJ1-2
D: -
V: TRBV5-1
size: -

CDR3: CASSQRVQNTEAFF
DNA: TGTGCCAGCAGCCAACGCGTTCAGAACACTGAAGCTTTCTTT
J: TRBJ1-1
D: -
V: TRBV7-2
size: -

CDR3: CASSLSPFDGSAQVEQFF
DNA: TGTGCCAGCAGTTTATCCCCTTTTGATGGTAGTGCGCAGGTTGAGCAGTTCTTC
J: TRBJ2-1
D: -
V: TRBV27
size: -

CDR3: CASSPSDRATGNTIYF
DNA: TGTGCCAGCAGCCCATCGGACAGGGCTACGGGAAACACCATATATTTT
J: TRBJ1-3
D: TRBD1
V: TRBV11-2
size: once

CDR3: CASSQDRAGYGYTF
DNA: TGTGCCAGCAGCCAAGATCGAGCCGGCTATGGCTACACCTTC
J: TRBJ1-2
D: -
V: TRBV3-1/TRBV3-2
size: few

CDR3: CASSPPSQPQHF
DNA: TGTGCCAGCAGCCCTCCCTCTCAGCCCCAGCATTTT
J: TRBJ1-5
D: -
V: TRBV6-6
size: -

CDR3: CSLTRNRTNQPQHF
DNA: TGCAGCCTTACCCGTAACAGGACCAATCAGCCCCAGCATTTT
J: TRBJ1-5
D: -
V: TRBV29-1
size: few

CDR3: CASRTGTGYTGELFF
DNA: TGTGCCAGTAGAACCGGGACAGGGTACACCGGGGAGCTGTTTTTT
J: TRBJ2-2
D: TRBD1
V: TRBV19
size: -

CDR3: CASSPQGRNSPLHF
DNA: TGTGCCAGCAGCCCGCAGGGTCGGAATTCACCCCTCCACTTT
J: TRBJ1-6
D: -
V: TRBV6-5
size: -

CDR3: CASRTGAGEKLFF
DNA: TGTGCCAGCAGGACAGGGGCGGGGGAAAAACTGTTTTTT
J: TRBJ1-4
D: TRBD1
V: TRBV6-5
size: -

CDR3: CASRDSSTDTQYF
DNA: TGTGCCAGCAGGGACAGTAGCACAGATACGCAGTATTTT
J: TRBJ2-3
D: -
V: TRBV2
size: -

CDR3: CASSQTWRGEAFF
DNA: TGTGCCAGCAGCCAAACCTGGAGGGGTGAAGCTTTCTTT
J: TRBJ1-1
D: -
V: TRBV3-1/TRBV3-2
size: -

CDR3: CASRAGSGNTIYF
DNA: TGTGCCAGCCGAGCAGGGTCTGGAAACACCATATATTTT
J: TRBJ1-3
D: -
V: TRBV6-5
size: few

CDR3: CASSPLAQGTSGYTF
DNA: TGTGCCAGCAGTCCTCTGGCTCAAGGGACTTCGGGCTACACCTTC
J: TRBJ1-2
D: -
V: TRBV6-5
size: -

CDR3: CATSDLRGTYNSPLHF
DNA: TGTGCCACCAGTGATTTGAGGGGGACCTATAATTCACCCCTCCACTTT
J: TRBJ1-6
D: -
V: TRBV24-1
size: -

CDR3: CASSSGQFTEAFF
DNA: TGTGCCAGCAGTTCCGGACAGTTCACTGAAGCTTTCTTT
J: TRBJ1-1
D: -
V: TRBV6-6
size: -

CDR3: CASSFRTDGIQYF
DNA: TGTGCCAGCAGCTTTAGGACAGACGGAATTCAGTACTTC
J: TRBJ2-4
D: -
V: TRBV7-9
size: -

CDR3: CASSMGRGIWNTEAFF
DNA: TGTGCCAGTAGTATGGGGAGGGGTATTTGGAACACTGAAGCTTTCTTT
J: TRBJ1-1
D: -
V: TRBV19
size: -

CDR3: CAWSDSTGELFF
DNA: TGTGCCTGGAGCGACAGTACCGGGGAGCTGTTTTTT
J: TRBJ2-2
D: -
V: TRBV30
size: once

CDR3: CATSRVGLAGTDTQYF
DNA: TGTGCCACCAGCAGAGTGGGATTGGCGGGGACAGATACGCAGTATTTT
J: TRBJ2-3
D: -
V: TRBV15
size: -

CDR3: CASSEYRQGAAGELFF
DNA: TGTGCCAGCAGTGAATATAGACAGGGGGCGGCCGGGGAGCTGTTTTTT
J: TRBJ2-2
D: TRBD1
V: TRBV25-1
size: -

CDR3: CASSFKGGGYNEQFF
DNA: TGTGCCAGCAGCTTTAAAGGGGGTGGGTACAATGAGCAGTTCTTC
J: TRBJ2-1
D: -
V: TRBV7-3
size: -

CDR3: CATSEALFFGYTF
DNA: TGTGCCACCAGTGAGGCCCTCTTTTTTGGCTACACCTTC
J: TRBJ1-2
D: -
V: TRBV24-1
size: -

CDR3: CASSRQGPEAFF
DNA: TGTGCCAGCAGCCGACAGGGCCCTGAAGCTTTCTTT
J: TRBJ1-1
D: TRBD1
V: TRBV2
size: -

CDR3: CASSKAPGQGAKAFF
DNA: TGTGCCAGTAGTAAAGCCCCGGGACAGGGGGCTAAGGCTTTCTTT
J: TRBJ1-1
D: TRBD1
V: TRBV19
size: few

CDR3: CASTSPGNTIYF
DNA: TGTGCCAGCACTAGTCCTGGAAACACCATATATTTT
J: TRBJ1-3
D: -
V: TRBV2
size: -

CDR3: CASSLGGENTIYF
DNA: TGCGCCAGCAGCTTGGGGGGAGAAAACACCATATATTTT
J: TRBJ1-3
D: -
V: TRBV5-1
size: -

CDR3: CASSQGVQGPRRGYGYTF
DNA: TGTGCCAGCAGCCAAGGGGTACAGGGGCCACGCCGCGGCTATGGCTACACCTTC
J: TRBJ1-2
D: TRBD1
V: TRBV3-1/TRBV3-2
size: -

CDR3: CASSESWRSGNTIYF
DNA: TGTGCCAGCAGTGAGAGCTGGAGGAGTGGAAACACCATATATTTT
J: TRBJ1-3
D: -
V: TRBV6-1
size: -

CDR3: CASSGPLEEKLFF
DNA: TGTGCCAGCTCGGGTCCTTTGGAGGAAAAACTGTTTTTT
J: TRBJ1-4
D: -
V: TRBV7-8
size: -

CDR3: CAWRGVRWNTEAFF
DNA: TGTGCCTGGAGAGGAGTAAGGTGGAACACTGAAGCTTTCTTT
J: TRBJ1-1
D: -
V: TRBV30
size: -

CDR3: CASRLDSRGRRLCSGNTIYF
DNA: TGTGCAAGTCGCTTAGATAGCAGGGGCCGGAGGCTGTGCTCTGGAAACACCATATATTTT
J: TRBJ1-3
D: -
V: TRBV12-2
size: -